This is a list of T cell receptor beta chains from one sample in a study of cytomegalovirus exposure and HLA in healthy donors. The protocol was immunoSEQ multiplex PCR, while the TCRdb copy is restricted to in-frame clones and leaves out a portion. The table has some 170,000 clones, 77% seen once. Sequenced input: PBMCs. The receptors shown here come from a woman aged 25 to 39 in good health and CMV-seronegative. Each CDR3 is given with its conserved first and last residue. Fields, in order: D gene, V gene, J gene, clone size, CDR3 protein, CDR3 DNA. D genes are given only for firm matches. Expanded clones get a size class; other rows say once, few or many, or leave the size out.

NA,TRBV4-3,TRBJ2-2,few,CASSQRVNTGELFF,TGCGCCAGCAGCCAGCGGGTGAACACCGGGGAGCTGTTTTTT
TRBD1,TRBV5-1,TRBJ2-1,NA,CASSSGQGTYNEQFF,TGCGCCAGCAGCTCCGGACAGGGGACGTACAATGAGCAGTTCTTC
TRBD1,TRBV30,TRBJ1-5,NA,CAWSRQGGQPQHF,TGTGCCTGGAGTCGACAGGGTGGTCAGCCCCAGCATTTT
NA,TRBV29-1,TRBJ2-3,NA,CSVGDGGDTQYF,TGCAGCGTAGGGGACGGGGGAGATACGCAGTATTTT
NA,TRBV5-1,TRBJ2-5,NA,CASSPYGEGGRETQYF,TGCGCCAGCAGCCCCTACGGGGAGGGGGGGCGAGAGACCCAGTACTTC
TRBD2,TRBV7-9,TRBJ2-1,NA,CASSLVLAGGPNEQFF,TGTGCCAGCAGCTTAGTGTTAGCGGGAGGGCCGAATGAGCAGTTCTTC
TRBD1,TRBV2,TRBJ1-2,few,CASSGTGYGYTF,TGTGCCAGCAGTGGGACAGGCTATGGCTACACCTTC
TRBD1,TRBV6-6,TRBJ2-1,NA,CASSTQRRDRDNEQFF,TGTGCCAGCAGTACACAGCGCCGGGACAGGGACAATGAGCAGTTCTTC
TRBD2,TRBV7-9,TRBJ2-2,NA,CASRPISGAGELFF,TGTGCCAGCAGGCCGATCAGCGGGGCCGGGGAGCTGTTTTTT
NA,TRBV5-1,TRBJ1-1,NA,CASSLAIGQLNTEAFF,TGCGCCAGCAGCTTGGCCATAGGACAACTAAACACTGAAGCTTTCTTT
TRBD1,TRBV6-1,TRBJ1-2,NA,CASNQGQYGYTF,TGTGCCAGCAACCAGGGACAGTATGGCTACACCTTC
TRBD2,TRBV27,TRBJ2-7,NA,CATTAGGPGIYEQYF,TGTGCCACAACAGCGGGAGGGCCTGGCATATACGAGCAGTACTTC
TRBD1,TRBV7-9,TRBJ2-7,NA,CASSPTRDRDRDYEQYF,TGTGCCAGCAGCCCGACACGCGACCGGGACAGGGACTACGAGCAGTACTTC
TRBD1,TRBV27,TRBJ2-5,NA,CASSLRGQGRETQYF,TGTGCCAGCAGTTTAAGAGGACAGGGTCGGGAGACCCAGTACTTC
TRBD1,TRBV4-3,TRBJ2-4,NA,CASSQVMTGGIQYF,TGCGCCAGCAGCCAAGTTATGACAGGGGGCATTCAGTACTTC
NA,TRBV11-2,TRBJ1-1,NA,CASSLDLPALEAFF,TGTGCCAGCAGCTTAGATCTGCCCGCGCTGGAGGCTTTCTTT
TRBD1,TRBV5-1,TRBJ1-1,NA,CASSTGTENTEAFF,TGCGCCAGCAGCACCGGGACAGAGAACACTGAAGCTTTCTTT
TRBD2,TRBV11-2,TRBJ2-3,NA,CASSLDWASGSDTQYF,TGTGCCAGCAGCTTAGATTGGGCTAGCGGGAGTGATACGCAGTATTTT
NA,TRBV5-1,TRBJ1-2,NA,CASSFGESHFYGYTF,TGCGCCAGCAGCTTCGGAGAGTCCCACTTCTATGGCTACACCTTC
NA,TRBV6-5,TRBJ1-4,NA,CASSYGRGKKLFF,TGTGCCAGCAGTTACGGACGGGGGAAAAAACTGTTTTTT
NA,TRBV15,TRBJ2-3,few,CATSRGTLGRADTQYF,TGTGCCACCAGCAGAGGGACCCTGGGGCGCGCAGATACGCAGTATTTT
TRBD2,TRBV10-3,TRBJ2-3,few,CAISESGSGATDTQYF,TGTGCCATCAGTGAGTCAGGTAGCGGGGCCACAGATACGCAGTATTTT
NA,TRBV14,TRBJ1-3,NA,CASSQSPRGNTIYF,TGTGCCAGCAGCCAATCGCCCAGGGGAAACACCATATATTTT
NA,TRBV4-1,TRBJ1-2,NA,CASSQEKWAIYGYTF,TGCGCCAGCAGCCAAGAAAAATGGGCAATCTATGGCTACACCTTC
TRBD1,TRBV27,TRBJ1-2,NA,CASSPLADRGGGYTF,TGTGCCAGCAGCCCACTGGCGGACAGGGGAGGTGGCTACACCTTC
NA,TRBV28,TRBJ1-5,NA,CASSLVGGYSNQPQHF,TGTGCCAGCAGTTTGGTGGGAGGGTATAGCAATCAGCCCCAGCATTTT
NA,TRBV10-3,TRBJ1-6,NA,CAIKEDRIAAPLHF,TGTGCCATCAAGGAAGACAGGATCGCGGCACCCCTCCACTTT
NA,TRBV19,TRBJ1-5,NA,CASSSMADNQPQHF,TGTGCCAGTAGTAGTATGGCAGACAATCAGCCCCAGCATTTT
TRBD1,TRBV10-3,TRBJ2-2,NA,CAIAGTGGTGELFF,TGTGCCATCGCCGGGACAGGGGGCACCGGGGAGCTGTTTTTT
TRBD2,TRBV7-9,TRBJ2-3,once,CASSSESQTSGLGADTQYF,TGTGCCAGCAGCTCCGAAAGCCAGACTAGCGGGTTGGGCGCAGATACGCAGTATTTT
TRBD1,TRBV6-6,TRBJ2-7,NA,CASSYPWTGNYEQYF,TGTGCCAGCAGTTACCCCTGGACAGGCAACTACGAGCAGTACTTC
NA,TRBV7-9,TRBJ1-2,once,CASSSPYGSNYGYTF,TGTGCCAGCAGCTCTCCATATGGCAGTAACTATGGCTACACCTTC
TRBD2,TRBV28,TRBJ2-3,NA,CASSFSGRDTDTQYF,TGTGCCAGCAGTTTTAGCGGGAGGGACACAGATACGCAGTATTTT
TRBD1,TRBV7-3,TRBJ2-5,NA,CASSLGQGARETQYF,TGTGCCAGCAGCTTAGGACAGGGGGCTAGGGAGACCCAGTACTTC
TRBD1,TRBV7-3,TRBJ1-1,few,CASSPLGTGFTEAFF,TGTGCCAGCAGCCCACTTGGGACAGGGTTCACTGAAGCTTTCTTT
NA,TRBV19,TRBJ1-1,NA,CASSIQGFGTEAFF,TGTGCCAGTAGTATACAGGGTTTTGGCACTGAAGCTTTCTTT
NA,TRBV28,TRBJ1-5,NA,CASTLPDSQPQHF,TGTGCCAGCACCCTTCCGGACAGTCAGCCCCAGCATTTT
TRBD1,TRBV2,TRBJ1-2,NA,CASSRDRAHGYTF,TGTGCCAGCAGTAGGGACAGGGCCCATGGCTACACCTTC
NA,TRBV6-9,TRBJ2-7,NA,CASSYRVRAISYEQYF,TGTGCCAGCAGTTACAGGGTCAGGGCTATATCCTACGAGCAGTACTTC
NA,TRBV7-3,TRBJ1-1,NA,CASSPQGALTNTEAFF,TGTGCCAGCAGCCCACAGGGTGCTTTAACGAACACTGAAGCTTTCTTT
NA,TRBV7-9,TRBJ2-1,NA,CASSFQFSYNEQFF,TGTGCCAGCAGCTTCCAGTTCTCCTACAATGAGCAGTTCTTC
TRBD1,TRBV27,TRBJ1-1,NA,CASRQTGETEAFF,TGTGCCAGCAGGCAGACAGGGGAGACTGAAGCTTTCTTT
NA,TRBV5-1,TRBJ2-1,once,CASSPGLYNEQFF,TGCGCCAGCAGCCCCGGACTGTACAATGAGCAGTTCTTC
NA,TRBV7-9,TRBJ1-2,few,CASSLENAAGLKGYTF,TGTGCCAGCAGCTTAGAGAATGCGGCAGGGCTGAAAGGCTACACCTTC
NA,TRBV6-6,TRBJ1-1,NA,CASWGQNTEAFF,TGTGCCAGCTGGGGCCAGAACACTGAAGCTTTCTTT
TRBD1,TRBV28,TRBJ1-5,once,CASRAYRGQQLQHF,TGTGCCAGCAGGGCTTACAGGGGGCAACAGCTCCAGCATTTT
NA,TRBV2,TRBJ2-3,NA,CASVLEGTDTQYF,TGTGCCAGCGTTTTGGAGGGTACAGATACGCAGTATTTT
TRBD2,TRBV6-5,TRBJ2-7,NA,CASSSTSGVHEQYF,TGTGCCAGCAGTTCTACTAGCGGAGTTCACGAGCAGTACTTC
TRBD2,TRBV27,TRBJ2-1,NA,CASSLLGGSYNEQFF,TGTGCCAGCAGCCTACTAGGCGGGAGTTACAATGAGCAGTTCTTC
NA,TRBV2,TRBJ1-2,NA,CASSVGRWGYTF,TGTGCCAGCAGTGTGGGGCGTTGGGGCTACACCTTC
TRBD1,TRBV5-6,TRBJ1-1,NA,CASSLAGTVNTEAFF,TGTGCCAGCAGCTTGGCCGGGACAGTGAACACTGAAGCTTTCTTT
TRBD2,TRBV4-3,TRBJ2-2,few,CASSQQTGTSGRRGTGELFF,TGCGCCAGCAGCCAACAAACCGGGACTAGCGGGAGACGGGGTACCGGGGAGCTGTTTTTT
NA,TRBV5-1,TRBJ2-5,NA,CASSSPGGRETQYF,TGCGCCAGCAGCTCCCCGGGGGGCCGAGAGACCCAGTACTTC
NA,TRBV25-1,TRBJ1-1,NA,CASSEWGLGNTEAFF,TGTGCCAGCAGTGAATGGGGCCTAGGGAACACTGAAGCTTTCTTT
TRBD1,TRBV19,TRBJ2-7,NA,CASSIVPGGSYEQYF,TGTGCCAGTAGTATCGTACCAGGGGGTTCTTACGAGCAGTACTTC
NA,TRBV28,TRBJ2-1,NA,CASTSRPGGYNEQFF,TGTGCCAGCACCTCTCGGCCCGGAGGTTACAATGAGCAGTTCTTC
TRBD1,TRBV5-4,TRBJ1-2,NA,CASSFGTGAAYGYTF,TGTGCCAGCAGCTTTGGGACAGGGGCGGCATATGGCTACACCTTC
TRBD1,TRBV5-1,TRBJ2-7,NA,CASRPGGGNYEQYF,TGCGCCAGCAGGCCAGGGGGTGGTAACTACGAGCAGTACTTC
TRBD2,TRBV19,TRBJ2-3,once,CASTASGRPDTQYF,TGTGCCAGTACGGCTAGCGGGAGACCAGATACGCAGTATTTT
NA,TRBV6-5,TRBJ2-7,NA,CASRRSAYEQYF,TGTGCCAGCAGGCGGTCCGCCTACGAGCAGTACTTC